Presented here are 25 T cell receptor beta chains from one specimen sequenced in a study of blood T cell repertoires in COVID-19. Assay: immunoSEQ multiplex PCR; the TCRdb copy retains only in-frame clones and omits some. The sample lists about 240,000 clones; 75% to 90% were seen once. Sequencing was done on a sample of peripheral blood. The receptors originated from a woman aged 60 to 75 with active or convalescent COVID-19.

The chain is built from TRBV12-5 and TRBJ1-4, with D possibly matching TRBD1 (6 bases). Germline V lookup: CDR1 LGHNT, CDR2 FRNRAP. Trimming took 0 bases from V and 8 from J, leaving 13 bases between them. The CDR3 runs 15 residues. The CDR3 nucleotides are TGTGCTAGTGGTTTGGTAAGGGGGACATCCGAAAAACTGTTTTTT. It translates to CASGLVRGTSEKLFF.

The CDR3: CASSLVQGNNEQFF. The DNA for the CDR3 is TGTGCCAGCAGCTTAGTACAGGGAAACAATGAGCAGTTCTTC. The chain uses TRBV5-5 and TRBJ2-1; possibly TRBD1 for D (6 bases). Per germline, CDR1 SGHKS and CDR2 YYEKEE (reference sequence). Trimming left V 2 bases short and J 5 bases short, with 11 bases between. The CDR3 is 14 residues long.

CDR3 coding DNA: TGTGCCTGGAGTGGCCCGCCCCGGGAGAACTATGGCTACACCTTC. Its protein is CAWSGPPRENYGYTF. This chain links TRBV30 with TRBJ1-2; no firm D call. V was clipped by 1 base and J by 2 bases, with 14 bases between them. Germline V gene lookup returns CDR1 GTSNPN and CDR2 SVGIG (reference sequence). This CDR3 has 15 amino acids.

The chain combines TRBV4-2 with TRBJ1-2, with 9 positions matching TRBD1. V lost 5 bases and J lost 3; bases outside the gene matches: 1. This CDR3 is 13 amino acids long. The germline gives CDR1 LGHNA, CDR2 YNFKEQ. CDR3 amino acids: CASSRQGDYGYTF. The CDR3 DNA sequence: TGTGCCAGCAGCAGACAGGGGGACTATGGCTACACCTTC.

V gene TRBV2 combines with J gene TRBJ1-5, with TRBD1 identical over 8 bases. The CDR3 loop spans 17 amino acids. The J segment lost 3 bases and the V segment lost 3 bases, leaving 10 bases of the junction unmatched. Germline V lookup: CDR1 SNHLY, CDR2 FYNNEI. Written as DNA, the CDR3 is TGTGCCAGCAGTGACTCCTACAGGGGGTCCTCCAATCAGCCCCAGCATTTT. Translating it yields CASSDSYRGSSNQPQHF.

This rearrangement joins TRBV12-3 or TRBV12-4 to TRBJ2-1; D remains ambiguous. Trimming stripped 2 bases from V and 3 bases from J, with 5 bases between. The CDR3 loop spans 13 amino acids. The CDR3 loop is CASSLSGYNEQFF. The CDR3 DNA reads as TGTGCCAGCAGTTTATCGGGCTACAATGAGCAGTTCTTC.

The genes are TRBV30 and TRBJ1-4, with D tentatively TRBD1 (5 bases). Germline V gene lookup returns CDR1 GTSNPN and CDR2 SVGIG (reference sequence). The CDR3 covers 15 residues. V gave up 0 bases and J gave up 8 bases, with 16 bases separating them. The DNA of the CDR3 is TGTGCCTGGAGTGTAGCGGGACCCAAGGGGGAAAAACTGTTTTTT. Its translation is CAWSVAGPKGEKLFF.

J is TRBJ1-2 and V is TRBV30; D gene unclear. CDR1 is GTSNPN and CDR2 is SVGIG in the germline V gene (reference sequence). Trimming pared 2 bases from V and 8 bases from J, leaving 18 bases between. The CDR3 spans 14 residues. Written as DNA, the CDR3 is TGTGCCTGGAGTCCCCCGGGTTTGCTTGGGGGCTACACCTTC. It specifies CAWSPPGLLGGYTF.

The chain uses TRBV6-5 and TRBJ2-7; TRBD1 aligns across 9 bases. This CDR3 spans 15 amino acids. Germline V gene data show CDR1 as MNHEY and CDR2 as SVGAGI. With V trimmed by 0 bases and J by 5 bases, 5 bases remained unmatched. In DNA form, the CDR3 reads TGTGCCAGCAGTTACTCCCGGACAGGGGACCACGAGCAGTACTTC. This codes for CASSYSRTGDHEQYF.

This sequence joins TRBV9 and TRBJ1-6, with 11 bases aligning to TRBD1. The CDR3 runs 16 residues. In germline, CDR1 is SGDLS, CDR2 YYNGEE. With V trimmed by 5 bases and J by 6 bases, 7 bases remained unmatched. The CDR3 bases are TGTGCCAGCAGTCGCCGGGACAGGGGGAGTAATTCACCCCTCCACTTT. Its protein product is CASSRRDRGSNSPLHF.

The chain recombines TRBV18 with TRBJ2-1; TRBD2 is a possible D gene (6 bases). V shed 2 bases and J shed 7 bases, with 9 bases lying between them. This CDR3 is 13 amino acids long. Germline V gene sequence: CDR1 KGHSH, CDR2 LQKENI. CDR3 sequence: CASSPGTLNEQFF. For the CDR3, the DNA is TGTGCCAGCTCACCAGGGACTCTAAATGAGCAGTTCTTC.

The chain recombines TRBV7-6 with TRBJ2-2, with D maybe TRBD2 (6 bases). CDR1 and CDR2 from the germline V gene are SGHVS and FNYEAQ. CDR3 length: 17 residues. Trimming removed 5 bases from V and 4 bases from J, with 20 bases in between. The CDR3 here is CASSNTRGGIGTGELFF. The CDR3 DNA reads TGTGCCAGCAGCAACACCCGAGGAGGGATAGGCACCGGGGAGCTGTTTTTT.

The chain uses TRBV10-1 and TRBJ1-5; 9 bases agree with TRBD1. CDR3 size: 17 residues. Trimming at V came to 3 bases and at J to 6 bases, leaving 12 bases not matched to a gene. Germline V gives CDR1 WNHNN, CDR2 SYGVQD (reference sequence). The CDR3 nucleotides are TGCGCCAGCAGTGAATTTCGGGACAGGGTTGGGGCTCAGCCCCAGCATTTT. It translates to CASSEFRDRVGAQPQHF.

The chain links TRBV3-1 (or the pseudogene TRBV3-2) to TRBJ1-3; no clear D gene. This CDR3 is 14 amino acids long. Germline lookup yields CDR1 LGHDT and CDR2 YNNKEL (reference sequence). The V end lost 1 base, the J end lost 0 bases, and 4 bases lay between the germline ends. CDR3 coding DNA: TGTGCCAGCAGCCAAGTATCCTCTGGAAACACCATATATTTT. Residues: CASSQVSSGNTIYF.

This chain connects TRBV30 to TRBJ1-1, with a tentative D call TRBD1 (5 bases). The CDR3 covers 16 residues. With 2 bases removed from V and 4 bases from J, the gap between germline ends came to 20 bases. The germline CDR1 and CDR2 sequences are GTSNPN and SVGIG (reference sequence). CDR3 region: CAWSPTPSGLSTEAFF. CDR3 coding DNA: TGTGCCTGGAGTCCTACCCCGTCAGGGTTGTCCACTGAAGCTTTCTTT. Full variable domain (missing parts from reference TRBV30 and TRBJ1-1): SQTIHQWPATLVQPVGSPLSLECTVEGTSNPNLYWYRQAAGRGLQLLFYSVGIGQISSEVPQNLSASRPQDRQFILSSKKLLLSDSGFYLCAWSPTPSGLSTEAFFGQGTRLTVV.

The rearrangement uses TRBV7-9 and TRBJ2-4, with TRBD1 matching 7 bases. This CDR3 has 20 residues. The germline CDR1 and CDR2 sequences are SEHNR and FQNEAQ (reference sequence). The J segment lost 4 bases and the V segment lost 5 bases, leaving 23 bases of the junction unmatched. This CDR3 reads CASSNFLMTGTLGPKNIQYF. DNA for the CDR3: TGTGCCAGCAGCAACTTCTTAATGACAGGGACCCTCGGTCCAAAAAACATTCAGTACTTC.

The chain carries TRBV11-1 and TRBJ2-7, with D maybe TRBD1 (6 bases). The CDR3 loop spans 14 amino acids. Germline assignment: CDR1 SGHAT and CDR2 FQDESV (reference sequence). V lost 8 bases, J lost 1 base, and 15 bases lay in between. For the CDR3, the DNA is TGTGCCAGCTCAAGGACAGAGAGGTCCTACGAGCAGTACTTC. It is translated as CASSRTERSYEQYF.

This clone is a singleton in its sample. The CDR3 sequence is CASSPRQGGRKDTIYF. The CDR3 DNA sequence: TGTGCCAGCAGTCCGCGACAGGGGGGCAGGAAAGACACCATATATTTT. V gene TRBV28 combines with J gene TRBJ1-3, with TRBD1 matching over 9 bases. In germline, CDR1 is MDHEN, CDR2 SYDVKM. The CDR3 has 16 residues. J lost 8 bases, V lost 5 bases, and 13 bases had no gene match.

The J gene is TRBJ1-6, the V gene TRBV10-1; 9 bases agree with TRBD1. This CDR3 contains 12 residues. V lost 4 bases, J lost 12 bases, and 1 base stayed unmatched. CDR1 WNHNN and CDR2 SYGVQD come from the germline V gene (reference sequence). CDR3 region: CASSADRGPLHF. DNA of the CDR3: TGCGCCAGCAGTGCGGACAGGGGACCCCTCCACTTT.

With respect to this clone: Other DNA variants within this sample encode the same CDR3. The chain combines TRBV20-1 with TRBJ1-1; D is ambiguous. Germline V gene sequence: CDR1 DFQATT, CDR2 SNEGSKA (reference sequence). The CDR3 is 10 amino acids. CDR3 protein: CSLMNTEAFF. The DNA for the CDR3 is TGCAGCCTTATGAACACTGAAGCTTTCTTT.

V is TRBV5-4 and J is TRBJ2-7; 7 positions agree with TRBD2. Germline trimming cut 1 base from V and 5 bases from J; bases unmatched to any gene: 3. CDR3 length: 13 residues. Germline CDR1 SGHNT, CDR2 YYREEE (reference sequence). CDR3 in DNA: TGTGCCAGCAGCTTGTGGCTAGCGGACGAGCAGTACTTC. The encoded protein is CASSLWLADEQYF.

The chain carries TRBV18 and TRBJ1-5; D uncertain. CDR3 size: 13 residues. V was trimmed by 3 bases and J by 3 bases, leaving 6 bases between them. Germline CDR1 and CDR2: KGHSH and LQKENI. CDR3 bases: TGTGCCAGCTCACCGGCCGACAATCAGCCCCAGCATTTT. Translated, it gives CASSPADNQPQHF.

The CDR3 DNA sequence: TGTGCCAGTAGCCGTGGGGGGTCGACCACCGGGGAGCTGTTTTTT. Translation gives CASSRGGSTTGELFF. The rearrangement links TRBV19 to TRBJ2-2; D might be TRBD2 (6 bases). Germline CDR1 reads LNHDA; CDR2 reads SQIVND (reference sequence). The V and J ends lost 6 bases and 4 bases respectively, with 15 bases between them. The CDR3 length is 15 residues.

CDR3 DNA: TGCAGCGGCGACGGACAGGGAAGTACTGAAGCTTTCTTT. Protein sequence: CSGDGQGSTEAFF. The chain uses TRBV29-1 and TRBJ1-1, with 8 nucleotides matching TRBD1. V shed 7 bases, J shed 5 bases, and the junction held 9 bases outside the gene matches. There are 13 residues in the CDR3. Germline lookup yields CDR1 SQVTM and CDR2 ANQGSEA.

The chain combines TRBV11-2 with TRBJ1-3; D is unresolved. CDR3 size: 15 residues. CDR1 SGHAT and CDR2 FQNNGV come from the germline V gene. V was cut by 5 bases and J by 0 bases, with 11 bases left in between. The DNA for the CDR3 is TGTGCCAGCAGCCCCGAGGGTAGCTCTGGAAACACCATATATTTT. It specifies CASSPEGSSGNTIYF.